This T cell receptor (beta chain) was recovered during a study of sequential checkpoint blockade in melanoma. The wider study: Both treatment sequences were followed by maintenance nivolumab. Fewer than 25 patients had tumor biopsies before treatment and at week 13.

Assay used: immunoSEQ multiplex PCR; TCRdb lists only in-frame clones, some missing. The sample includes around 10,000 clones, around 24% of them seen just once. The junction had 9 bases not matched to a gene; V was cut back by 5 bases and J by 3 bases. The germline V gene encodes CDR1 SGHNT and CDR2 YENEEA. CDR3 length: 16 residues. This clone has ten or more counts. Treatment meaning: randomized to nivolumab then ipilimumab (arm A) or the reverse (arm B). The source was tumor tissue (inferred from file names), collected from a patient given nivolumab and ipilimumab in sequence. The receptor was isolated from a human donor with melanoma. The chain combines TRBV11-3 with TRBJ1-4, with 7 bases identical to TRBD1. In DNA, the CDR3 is TGTGCCAGCAGCCCGGGACAGACTTTGGCTAATGAAAAACTGTTTTTT. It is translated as CASSPGQTLANEKLFF.